Below, 27 T cell receptor beta chains from the same sample are listed, as sequenced in a study of OX40 agonist ivuxolimab in advanced cancers. Here immunoSEQ multiplex PCR was the method, and the copy in TCRdb shows in-frame clones only, minus some. The table lists around 20,000 clones, roughly 70% of them singletons, with about a quarter in the top ten. The starting material was CD4+ or CD8+ T cells sorted from blood, obtained in a trial of the OX40 agonist ivuxolimab. These receptors were collected from an adult with an advanced solid tumor such as melanoma, head and neck, liver or kidney cancer.

The chain uses TRBV28 and TRBJ1-2; 8 bases fit TRBD1. Germline V lookup: CDR1 MDHEN, CDR2 SYDVKM. This CDR3 has 15 residues. Trimming removed 6 bases from V and 7 bases from J; junction bases left unmatched: 13. CDR3 nucleotides: TGTGCCAGCAGCAAAGGCCCGGGACAGGCCTTTGGCTACACCTTC. It translates to CASSKGPGQAFGYTF.

V is TRBV6-6 and J is TRBJ1-1; 10 nucleotides align to TRBD1. Germline V gene lookup returns CDR1 MNHNY and CDR2 SVGAGI (reference sequence). The CDR3 loop spans 16 amino acids. J was trimmed by 5 bases and V by 1 base; bases with no gene match: 7. The CDR3, as DNA: TGTGCCAGCAGTTACTTATTGACAGGGGGCCGGACTGAAGCTTTCTTT. It yields the protein CASSYLLTGGRTEAFF.

This chain uses TRBV6-5 with TRBJ1-1; D call uncertain. V lost 2 bases and J 5 bases, leaving 12 bases between the germline ends. Germline V gene sequence: CDR1 MNHEY, CDR2 SVGAGI. The CDR3 contains 14 residues. The CDR3 DNA sequence: TGTGCCAGCAGTTACGATGTGGGTCGGACTGAAGCTTTCTTT. Protein sequence: CASSYDVGRTEAFF.

The CDR3, as DNA: TGTGCCAGCAGTCGTTGGGACAGGGGAAATCAGCCCCAGCATTTT. It specifies CASSRWDRGNQPQHF. V is TRBV5-6 and J is TRBJ1-5, with 10 bases fitting TRBD1. In germline, CDR1 is SGHDT, CDR2 YYEEEE. CDR3 length: 15 residues. Trimming took 5 bases from V and 4 from J; bases not matched to a gene: 6. Looking up the rest from reference TRBV5-6 and TRBJ1-5 gives the full variable domain: DAGVTQSPTHLIKTRGQQVTLRCSPKSGHDTVSWYQQALGQGPQFIFQYYEEEERQRGNFPDRFSGHQFPNYSSELNVNALLLGDSALYLCASSRWDRGNQPQHFGDGTRLSIL.

The chain uses TRBV28 and TRBJ1-5; possible D gene TRBD1, 5 bases. Looked up from germline, CDR1 is MDHEN and CDR2 is SYDVKM. The V end lost 6 bases, the J end lost 3 bases, and 9 bases lay between the germline ends. CDR3 length: 13 amino acids. CDR3 region: CASSATDNQPQHF. CDR3 coding DNA: TGTGCCAGCAGCGCGACAGACAATCAGCCCCAGCATTTT.

This clone came up once. The CDR3 is CASSLGQGASYEQYF. Here the CDR3 DNA reads TGTGCCAGTAGCCTGGGACAGGGGGCTTCCTACGAGCAGTACTTC. The chain carries TRBV19 and TRBJ2-7; 12 bases are a match to TRBD1. Germline CDR1 LNHDA, CDR2 SQIVND (reference sequence). J was trimmed by 1 base and V by 6 bases; bases with no gene match: 4. The CDR3 is 15 amino acids. The full variable domain, rest sourced from reference TRBV19 and TRBJ2-7, is DGGITQSPKYLFRKEGQNVTLSCEQNLNHDAMYWYRQDPGQGLRLIYYSQIVNDFQKGDIAEGYSVSREKKESFPLTVTSAQKNPTAFYLCASSLGQGASYEQYFGPGTRLTVT.

This rearrangement joins TRBV30 to TRBJ2-7, with 7 nucleotides matching TRBD2. V trimming: 2 bases; J trimming: 3 bases; junction bases outside the gene matches: 7. Germline V gene sequence: CDR1 GTSNPN, CDR2 SVGIG (reference sequence). CDR3 length equals 14 residues. DNA of the CDR3: TGTGCCTGGAGTTGGGGGGGAGAGGGCTACGAGCAGTACTTC. Translating it yields CAWSWGGEGYEQYF.

This chain joins TRBV2 and TRBJ1-3; D ambiguous. Trimming pared 3 bases from V and 7 bases from J, leaving 10 bases between. Germline assignment: CDR1 SNHLY and CDR2 FYNNEI. The CDR3 runs 13 residues. CDR3: CASSDEPMNTIYF. The CDR3 nucleotides are TGTGCCAGCAGTGACGAACCTATGAACACCATATATTTT.

The rearrangement links TRBV27 to TRBJ2-1; D remains unclear. Germline V gene lookup returns CDR1 MNHEY and CDR2 SMNVEV (reference sequence). CDR3 size: 17 residues. The ends were cut back, 5 bases at V and 0 bases at J, with 17 bases in the middle. The CDR3 bases are TGTGCCAGCAGTCCCCCCTGGAAAACAAGCTCCTACAATGAGCAGTTCTTC. Amino acids: CASSPPWKTSSYNEQFF.

This chain joins TRBV15 and TRBJ1-2; TRBD1 might be the D (5 bases). Trimming took 5 bases from V and 8 from J, leaving 18 bases between them. The length of the CDR3 is 14 residues. The germline V gene has CDR1 LNHNV and CDR2 YYDKDF (reference sequence). This CDR3 reads CATSVTRDATGYTF. CDR3 DNA sequence: TGTGCCACCAGCGTCACTAGGGACGCCACGGGCTACACCTTC.

V and J are TRBV29-1 and TRBJ1-1, with D hard to call. CDR1 and CDR2 from the germline V gene are SQVTM and ANQGSEA. The CDR3 totals 14 residues. The ends were cut back, 3 bases at V and 1 base at J, with 12 bases in the middle. The CDR3 is CSVDPLWENTEAFF. CDR3 sequence (DNA): TGCAGCGTTGACCCCCTGTGGGAGAACACTGAAGCTTTCTTT.

The CDR3 DNA reads as TGTGCCAGTAGTATAGGGTTAGCGGGCTACGAGCAGTACTTC. Amino acid sequence: CASSIGLAGYEQYF. The chain carries TRBV19 and TRBJ2-7; 7 bases align to TRBD2. The CDR3 covers 14 residues. Germline trimming cut 1 base from V and 3 bases from J; bases unmatched to any gene: 3. The germline gives CDR1 LNHDA, CDR2 SQIVND (reference sequence).

The chain joins TRBV20-1 to TRBJ1-1; D call uncertain. The germline CDR1 and CDR2 sequences are DFQATT and SNEGSKA (reference sequence). The CDR3 is 11 amino acids. CDR3 sequence reads: CSSMAWTEAFF. CDR3 in DNA: TGCAGCTCCATGGCGTGGACTGAAGCTTTCTTT.

J is TRBJ1-1 and V is TRBV10-1; D is unresolved. Germline values: CDR1 WNHNN, CDR2 SYGVQD (reference sequence). The CDR3 is 13 residues long. Trimming took 4 bases from V and 1 from J, leaving 7 bases between them. For the CDR3, the DNA is TGCGCCAGCAGTGTGTCCAGGAACACTGAAGCTTTCTTT. Translation gives CASSVSRNTEAFF.

This chain connects TRBV18 to TRBJ2-3; D possibly corresponds to TRBD2 (5 bases). Between the trimmed V and J ends, which lost 3 bases and 3 bases, there was a span of 16 bases. Per germline, CDR1 KGHSH and CDR2 LQKENI. The CDR3 is made up of 16 amino acids. The CDR3 bases are TGTGCCAGCTCACCGCCTTACGGGGAAGGGACAGATACGCAGTATTTT. It codes for CASSPPYGEGTDTQYF.

The V call is TRBV28, the J call TRBJ2-3; no clear D gene. This CDR3 region has 15 residues. The germline V gene has CDR1 MDHEN and CDR2 SYDVKM. Here the CDR3 reads CGTSTRALSTDTQYF. CDR3 bases: TGTGGAACCTCGACAAGGGCGTTGAGCACAGATACGCAGTATTTT.

This clone was detected only once. One end of the junction is discordant with germline, which a read error may explain. The chain combines TRBV29-1 with TRBJ2-7; a possible D gene is TRBD1 (6 bases). Germline V gives CDR1 SQVTM, CDR2 ANQGSEA. The CDR3 has 13 residues. The CDR3 region is CGVETGSSYEQYF. CDR3 DNA sequence: TGCGGCGTCGAGACAGGAAGCTCCTACGAGCAGTACTTC.

A word on this clone: Other DNA sequences in the same sample also yield this CDR3. V is TRBV29-1 and J is TRBJ1-2, with 9 bases identical to TRBD1. V trimming: 0 bases; J trimming: 8 bases; junction bases outside the gene matches: 7. This CDR3 contains 14 residues. Germline V gives CDR1 SQVTM, CDR2 ANQGSEA. The CDR3 here is CSVEDPGQGGGYTF. CDR3 sequence (DNA): TGCAGCGTTGAAGATCCGGGACAGGGAGGAGGCTACACCTTC.

The V and J genes are TRBV6-5 and TRBJ1-2; D is perhaps TRBD1 (5 bases). This CDR3 spans 13 amino acids. Germline V gene lookup returns CDR1 MNHEY and CDR2 SVGAGI. Trimming pared 7 bases from V and 4 bases from J, leaving 13 bases between. The CDR3 is CASTEEGLYGYTF. CDR3 DNA sequence: TGTGCCAGCACGGAAGAGGGGCTCTATGGCTACACCTTC.

This clone is labeled as medium-sized. The chain carries TRBV4-2 and TRBJ2-2, with D perhaps assigned TRBD1 or TRBD2 (7 bases each). The CDR3 runs 18 residues. Germline V CDR1 and CDR2: LGHNA, YNFKEQ. V was shortened by 0 bases and J by 5 bases, with 19 bases between the two germline ends. The CDR3 here is CASSQDDFAGGETGELFF. In nucleotides, the CDR3 is TGTGCCAGCAGCCAAGATGATTTCGCAGGGGGGGAAACCGGGGAGCTGTTTTTT.

This clone was counted a few times. The rearrangement links TRBV2 to TRBJ2-2; D assignment may be TRBD1 or TRBD2 (5 bases each). The CDR3 sequence is 15 residues long. V dropped 4 bases and J dropped 0 bases, with 9 bases sitting between them. The germline V gene has CDR1 SNHLY and CDR2 FYNNEI. The CDR3 spells CASSGPGPNTGELFF. The CDR3 DNA is TGTGCCAGCAGTGGCCCGGGACCGAACACCGGGGAGCTGTTTTTT.

CDR3 loop: CASSNADQETQYF. The CDR3 DNA is TGTGCCAGCAGCAACGCAGACCAAGAGACCCAGTACTTC. The chain recombines TRBV7-6 with TRBJ2-5; no firm D call. CDR1 SGHVS and CDR2 FNYEAQ come from the germline V gene. The V end lost 5 bases, the J end lost 0 bases, and 7 bases lay between the germline ends. This CDR3 is built from 13 residues. The whole variable domain, filled in from reference TRBV7-6 and TRBJ2-5, reads GAGVSQSPRYKVTKRGQDVALRCDPISGHVSLYWYRQALGQGPEFLTYFNYEAQQDKSGLPNDRFSAERPEGSISTLTIQRTEQRDSAMYRCASSNADQETQYFGPGTRLLVL.

The rearrangement uses TRBV6-6 and TRBJ1-5; the D is unclear. Germline CDR1 reads MNHNY; CDR2 reads SVGAGI (reference sequence). This CDR3 comprises 13 residues. Between the trimmed V and J ends, which lost 2 bases and 5 bases, there was a span of 7 bases. CDR3 coding DNA: TGTGCCAGCAGTTACCTAGAATATCAGCCCCAGCATTTT. This encodes CASSYLEYQPQHF.

The chain joins TRBV4-1 to TRBJ1-4, with D tentatively TRBD1 (5 bases). The CDR3 runs 14 residues. Germline V gene sequence: CDR1 MGHRA, CDR2 YSYEKL. V lost 0 bases and J lost 6, with 8 bases in between. The CDR3 loop is CASSQDRVDEKLFF. The DNA of the CDR3 is TGCGCCAGCAGCCAAGACAGGGTTGATGAAAAACTGTTTTTT.

The chain carries TRBV19 and TRBJ2-2; possibly TRBD1 for D (6 bases). V was pared by 9 bases and J by 2 bases, with 13 bases between. This CDR3 spans 14 amino acids. The germline V gene encodes CDR1 LNHDA and CDR2 SQIVND (reference sequence). The CDR3 DNA is TGTGCCAGCGCCGGGACACTCAACACCGGGGAGCTGTTTTTT. It translates to CASAGTLNTGELFF.

The chain combines TRBV9 with TRBJ1-4, with 8 positions matching TRBD1. The V gene end was trimmed by 5 bases and the J gene end by 5 bases; junction bases not matched to a gene: 5. CDR1 is SGDLS and CDR2 is YYNGEE in the germline V gene. CDR3 length equals 14 residues. CDR3 region: CASSVTGGNEKLFF. The CDR3 bases are TGTGCCAGCAGTGTAACAGGGGGGAATGAAAAACTGTTTTTT.

A few counts support this clone. The chain links TRBV28 to TRBJ2-7; the match to TRBD2 covers 8 bases. The CDR3 spans 14 residues. J lost 6 bases, V lost 5 bases, and 9 bases had no gene match. The germline CDR1 and CDR2 sequences are MDHEN and SYDVKM. The CDR3 sequence is CASSPGAGVTEQYF. The CDR3 nucleotides are TGTGCCAGCAGTCCTGGAGCGGGAGTAACCGAGCAGTACTTC.